This T cell receptor (beta chain) came from a study of T-cell memory formation after mild COVID-19. Trimming left V 5 bases short and J 5 bases short, with 24 bases between. Per germline, CDR1 DFQATT and CDR2 SNEGSKA (reference sequence). CDR3 length: 16 amino acids. Using its own MiXCR run on the 5' RACE reads, TCRdb lists one record per CDR3 protein. This repertoire shows some 40,000 distinct CDR3 sequences, 6% to 9.5% found once; its top ten account for roughly 1.4%. The chain uses TRBV20-1 and TRBJ2-5, with a tentative D call TRBD2 (5 bases). This TCR derives from a man aged 18 to 30 who had mild COVID-19 (a few samples of this study predate the infection). Cell type and time point are not known. The sequenced sample consisted of PBMCs or a T cell subset sorted from them (not recorded which). The CDR3 coding sequence is TGCAGTGCTGGAACCGGCCGTAGCCTAGAGCGGGAGACCCAGTACTTC. Its protein is CSAGTGRSLERETQYF.